The present T cell receptor beta chain was sequenced within a study of blood T cells in healthy people across ages (dated by TCRdb to between 2015 and 2016). Regarding the study in general: In model experiments, template switching captured roughly one uniquely barcoded TCR beta cDNA molecule for every two T cells. To track age-related changes in TCR beta repertoire diversity, the study relied on deep sequencing normalized with unique cDNA molecular identifiers. Four age groups were formed from the donors: young (average 16 years), middle-aged (around 39), aged (around 62) and long-lived (roughly 88). To avoid experimental bias, donors of different ages were spread randomly across the sequencing lanes. Two additional independent replicas of 1 million unique cDNA reads from the same blood draw were analyzed for two donors (one aged 18 to 30 and one aged 80 or older).

A remark on this clonotype: Its antigen is not yet known. Per-nucleotide qualities are absent, and no much larger clonotype sits a single base away.

CDR3 length: 12 amino acids, cysteine to phenylalanine. Left in the record is the CDR3 DNA by itself, 36 bases read in frame from the first base. V is pared back by 3 bases and J by 7 bases, with 7 bases lying between the germline termini. As encoded in the germline V gene, CDR1 is SGHAT while CDR2 is FQNNGV. Donors were 35 to 40 systemically healthy Caucasian individuals from Russia aged roughly 6 to 95 years. Each donor gave about 9.7 milliliters of peripheral blood, drawn into EDTA-treated Vacutainer tubes. PBMCs were isolated by Ficoll-Paque density-gradient centrifugation, with at least 6 million obtained per sample. Total RNA was extracted from PBMCs with Trizol reagent, with at least 5 micrograms obtained per sample. For every donor, an aliquot of PBMCs went through flow cytometry to measure the percentages of naive CD45RAhigh/CD27high T cells. The investigation overall reported the following: Compared with the aged group, the long-lived group had more naive CD4+ T cells, fewer expanded clones and increased TCR diversity, suggesting age selection. Total diversity estimates from one million sequenced T cells were considered lower bounds and underestimates. A strong correlation was found between observed TCR beta diversity and the percentage of naive T cells measured by flow cytometry. The CMV infection status of donors was not known, potentially confounding age-related changes in expanded clonotypes. Observed TCR beta diversity per million T cells fell roughly linearly with age, and a significant reduction was already apparent by age around 40. Since profiling was done on bulk unsorted PBMCs, naive and antigen-experienced compartments could not be conclusively compared.

Libraries were constructed by 5' RACE. Sequencing took place on an Illumina HiSeq 2500. A second PCR of roughly 6 to 12 cycles was run with a J-beta primer mix and a sample-barcoded 5' primer. A unique molecular identifier was introduced onto each TCR beta cDNA molecule by a template-switch 5' adaptor carrying 12 random nucleotides. Each sample yielded at least 2.5 million CDR3-containing paired-end reads. First-strand cDNA was synthesized from all RNA with the Mint cDNA synthesis kit, primed by a TRBC-specific oligonucleotide. Following uracil-DNA glycosylase treatment, a first 18-cycle PCR with universal primers M1SS and BC2_uni_R was performed on all cDNA. Per the original workflow: For normalization, 1 million high-quality reads, each with a distinct molecular identifier, were randomly selected from each sample. Reads with shared molecular identifiers were discarded instead of being binned into consensus sequences. CDR3 identification, clonotype clustering and error correction used MiTCR with a Q25 quality threshold and the strictest error-elimination algorithm. A nonparametric unseen species model using Euler transformation provided a lower-bound estimate of total TCR beta diversity. TCRdb itself trimmed the public reads at Q25 with fastp, ran MiXCR and retained productive beta chains. For every CDR3 protein sequence, its rows merge into one entry that carries the most common genes and DNA. None of the V and J calls come from the authors' own analysis; TCRdb made them. The sample table contains 650,000 to 1,000,000 distinct CDR3 sequences; only one count was recorded for more than 35% of them. The ten top clones hold about a sixth of the sample.

Material for sequencing was blood. In this chain, TRBV11-2 is recombined with TRBJ2-4; the D gene is not confidently resolved. The clonotype originates from a man older than 75 in good health. The DNA sequence is TGTGCCAGCAGCTTCCCGAGGAACATTCAGTACTTC. Its coded protein is CASSFPRNIQYF.